This TCR beta chain was retrieved from a study of cytomegalovirus exposure and HLA in healthy donors (dated 2017 in TCRdb). For the study in its entirety: According to an earlier analysis of 587 of the donors, about 180 million T cells yielded over 100 million unique TCR beta sequences and 276 Gb of sequence data. An early release that covered some 630 HLA-typed donors contained approximately 300 gigabases of sequencing data and 65 million to 100 million unique TCR sequences. Of the 300 to 450 genotyped donors, 65% to 90% were placed in the genetic ancestry cluster associated with self-reported Caucasian donors. The aim of the study was to test whether cataloging public T cell receptors could identify signatures of past pathogen exposure. The T cell repertoires of 666 subjects were profiled by immunosequencing and related to cytomegalovirus serostatus. A separate validation cohort of over 95 different subjects was used in addition to the roughly 670-subject first cohort. To predict cytomegalovirus infection status, the study brought together high-throughput TCR immunosequencing, statistical association of individual TCRs with disease status, and machine learning. A later analysis re-analyzed previously published TCR beta repertoires from 666 donors and added high-resolution HLA genotyping to study TCR occurrence patterns. Rather than using new phenotypic data, the later analysis identified candidate immune exposures from TCR beta sequences and from how often those sequences occurred across donors. In an earlier analysis of a few hundred of the donors, high-throughput TCR beta sequencing was used to judge whether each TCR beta V gene segment behaved as functional or pseudogenic. Donor age, sex, ethnicity and CMV serostatus were compiled together with the repertoire data. In a later genetic analysis, genome-wide SNP genotypes for about 65% of the roughly 700 donors were used, and that subset was treated as a discovery cohort. All discovery cohort repertoires had been generated using a single sequencing platform. HLA typing covered class I and class II loci at four-digit resolution. Typing coverage varied by locus: about 620-640 donors for A, B, C, DRB1 and DQB1; 500 to 550 for DQA1; about 570 for DPA1; 400 to 480 for DPB1. A handful of DR-DQ haplotypes were handled as single units for association and clustering because linkage in the cohort was strong. Among about 410 genotyped donors of the cohort, an average of about 220,000 unique TCR beta nucleotide sequences was sequenced per donor, of which 15% to 20% were non-productive. On the study overall, not on this receptor specifically: HLA typing was unavailable for some donors at each locus, so association tests used only the typed subset. According to a later genetic analysis, donors in an Asian-associated ancestry cluster had fewer N-insertions in productive TCRs than the approximately 690-donor mean. A further reported finding was that TCR beta sequences accurately predicted the HLA-A and HLA-B alleles for most subjects in the first cohort. The only immune exposure information available for the cohort was CMV serostatus. A later analysis found that HLA-associated TCR beta chains were more clonally expanded and had lower generation probabilities than equally common non-associated chains. A later analysis reported that several top co-occurrence clusters appeared linked to parvovirus B19, influenza, CMV and Epstein-Barr virus. A later genetic analysis associated a missense DCLRE1C variant with V-gene and J-gene trimming of TCR beta chains, and an independent cohort replicated the association. In a later analysis, the rate of TCR association differed among HLA loci, with DRB1 alleles having the most associated TCRs and HLA-C alleles having the fewest. A group of highly shared sequence variants was considered likely to be a technical artifact of the sequencing pipeline. It was suggested by the authors that the approach could potentially be generalized to other disease states and immunological phenotypes. Correlated functional status among segregating V segments might reflect linkage disequilibrium, but an unknown experimental factor could not be ruled out. The 87-base-pair reads could not distinguish some IMGT-functional V segments, including TRBV6-2 and TRBV6-3, so those segments were excluded. The earlier analysis of about 600 of the donors excluded roughly 16 rarely observed V segments, including chromosome 9 orphons, because counts were too low. Strong co-occurrence of HLA alleles, especially DR and DQ, made assigning TCR associations to individual alleles difficult. A few of the identified cytomegalovirus-associated TCR beta chains were confirmed in vitro to be specific for cytomegalovirus antigens. In a later analysis, most CMV-associated TCR beta chains were found to appear HLA-restricted, with HLA associations seemingly driven largely by CMV exposure. While some public TCRs were present in many individuals, most TCR sequences turned up only very rarely across donors. In an earlier analysis of 500 to 650 of the donors, most TCR beta V segments appeared in productive rearrangements about 87% or about 30% of the time, broadly matching IMGT annotations. In a later analysis, some 18,000 TCR beta sequences were associated with specific HLA alleles at a false discovery rate of 0.05. Only TCR beta chains were sequenced in this cohort, and the absence of alpha or paired-chain data limited detectable features. In the study, around 160 TCR beta chains were listed as associated with cytomegalovirus. Cytomegalovirus status was reported to be diagnosed by the classifier with high specificity and sensitivity in both the original and validation cohorts. Presence/absence analyses assumed roughly uniform sequencing depth across donors, an assumption that may not hold.

The cohort was made up of about 670 healthy bone marrow donors. All cohort members were sampled while nominally healthy, although unrecorded immune exposures were likely present. The donor tested CMV seronegative and was one of the 352 seronegative cohort members. A peripheral blood sample was provided by each donor, and peripheral blood mononuclear cells were used for TCR beta sequencing. The Qiagen DNeasy Blood Extraction Kit was used to extract genomic DNA from the blood cell samples. The library was made by the immunoSEQ multiplex PCR assay. For the multiplex PCR, a mixture combining 60 forward primers for TCR Vbeta segments and 13 reverse primers for TCR Jbeta segments was used. Amplification of the CDR3 region of rearranged TCR beta genes was performed with a multiplex PCR assay on genomic DNA. The amplified TCR beta libraries were sequenced on the Illumina HiSeq System as 87-base-pair reads. The paper's processing steps were these. A later analysis counted about 80 million unique TCR beta chains across the 550 to 750 repertoires, and about 10 million of these chains were shared by at least two donors. To remove PCR and sequencing errors, raw reads were error-corrected and collapsed into unique sequences using a nearest-neighbor algorithm that merged closely related sequences. V, D and J gene segments were assigned by aligning CDR3 sequences to IMGT reference sequences. For a sequence to be retained, a match of at least six nucleotides to both a V gene segment and a J gene segment was required. Rearrangements were called productive when the CDR3 lacked stop codons and stayed in frame with V and J; all others were non-productive. CDR3 was defined by IMGT convention, running from the second conserved V-encoded cysteine to the conserved J-encoded phenylalanine. In an earlier analysis of just under 600 of the donors, sequences lacking an unambiguous match to a single V gene segment were excluded. An earlier analysis of fewer than 650 of the donors classified V segments as functional when productive rearrangements were above 56.7% and as segregating when the standard deviation between donors was above 5%. A statistical classification framework was built to diagnose cytomegalovirus status from the catalog of TCR beta chain sequences. V and J gene assignment, in a later analysis, came from comparing TCR nucleotide sequences with IMGT/GENE-DB human TR gene sequences. A later analysis assigned CDR3 sequences and most-parsimonious VDJ recombination scenarios with the TCRdist pipeline. In a later analysis, every TCR beta chain was defined by the combination of its CDR3 amino acid sequence and its V-gene family, and reads without a unique V-gene family were dropped. A later analysis removed 592 highly shared, low-generation-probability nucleotide sequences to deal with suspected cross-contamination and a sequencing artifact. For each public chain, a later analysis derived a clonal expansion index from normalized ranks of inferred template counts within each repertoire. A later analysis computed generation probabilities with a VDJ recombination model fitted to out-of-frame rearrangements, and checked the results against IGoR. A later analysis scored TCR-TCR, TCR-HLA and TCR-CMV co-occurrence with hypergeometric tests, applying a repertoire-size bias correction to TCR pairs. In a later analysis, false discovery rates were estimated by permuting HLA or CMV assignments 20 times. In a later analysis, co-occurring TCRs were grouped using DBSCAN, with TCRdist sequence similarity added in when clustering inside HLA-allele-positive subsets. Repertoires with fewer than 30,000 or more than 120,000 public chains were left out of co-occurrence clustering, as were about five repertoires with anomalous nucleotide sharing. What TCRdb holds here is the immuneACCESS table cut down to in-frame rearrangements. Part of the clones is not present; checked against another copy, under half of the missing clones reflect an unresolved V gene, and the others are unexplained. V and J calls and clone size are copied from that table; D and trimming were computed from the DNA. The sample table holds approximately 150,000 clones, of which about 80% were seen once. The ten largest make up around 4.4% of the sample.

Note on this clone: Its cognate antigen has yet to be identified. No base-level quality is on record; no much larger clone is a single base apart.

CDR1 and CDR2 are read off the germline V gene as SGDLS and YYNGEE. From cysteine to phenylalanine, the CDR3 is 15 amino acids long. The CDR3 DNA has 45 bases and is translated from base 1. V and J are truncated by 4 bases and 5 bases respectively, leaving an intervening sequence of 15 bases. The specimen sequenced was PBMCs. This sequence was found in a man between 40 and 49 years old in good health and CMV-seronegative. The rearranged chain carries TRBV9 and TRBJ2-2; D gene: possibly TRBD1, on 6 matching bases. The encoded CDR3 is CASSYTGLVTGELFF. The DNA sequence follows: TGTGCCAGCAGCTATACAGGGCTGGTTACCGGGGAGCTGTTTTTT.